The table lists the clone carrying this T cell receptor (beta chain) with a count of one. This entry belongs to a study of blood T cell repertoires in COVID-19. At the level of the study: COVID-19 samples from acute and convalescent phases originated in the United States, Italy and Spain. The analysed material was cDNA or gDNA that came from T cells, B-cell-depleted T cells, or PBMCs.

The CDR3 is made up of 16 amino acids. V was shortened by 4 bases and J by 1 base, with 16 bases between the two germline ends. Germline lookup yields CDR1 MNHNY and CDR2 SVGAGI (reference sequence). A Seattle source enrolled patients during active infection and followed them longitudinally. TCRdb keeps only in-frame clones here, not all; method: immunoSEQ multiplex PCR. The data contain 250,000 or so clones, 85% to 90% of them singletons. The chain combines TRBV6-6 with TRBJ1-2, with D possibly being TRBD1 (5 bases). The source of this sequence is a man between 25 and 39 years old with COVID-19, enrolled during active disease. The sequenced material came from peripheral blood. In nucleotides, the CDR3 is TGTGCCAGCAGTTCGCCTTGGGACTCAGTTAACTATGGCTACACCTTC. It specifies CASSSPWDSVNYGYTF.